One sample yielded the 5 T cell receptor beta chains listed below, sequenced in a study of blood T cell repertoires in COVID-19. Only in-frame clones appear in the TCRdb table, and some are missing; sequencing was by immunoSEQ multiplex PCR. Among roughly 200,000 clones listed, around four fifths were seen once. The sequencing sample was made of peripheral blood. The origin of the receptors is a woman aged 40 to 50 with COVID-19, enrolled during active disease.

The rearrangement uses TRBV5-1 and TRBJ2-5; tentative D call: TRBD1 (6 bases). There are 20 residues in the CDR3. Trimming removed 3 bases at V and 0 bases at J, with 27 bases between. CDR1 and CDR2 (germline): SGHRS, YFSETQ. The CDR3 sequence: CASSWNRDTKGTEYQETQYF. CDR3 nucleotide sequence: TGCGCCAGCAGCTGGAACCGGGACACCAAGGGGACGGAATACCAAGAGACCCAGTACTTC.

The gene calls are TRBV3-1 (or the pseudogene TRBV3-2) and TRBJ1-2; TRBD1 matches 7 bases. The junction had 7 bases not matched to a gene; V was cut back by 3 bases and J by 0 bases. CDR3 length equals 16 residues. Germline V gene lookup returns CDR1 LGHDT and CDR2 YNNKEL (reference sequence). The CDR3 loop is CASSQGDRVANYGYTF. The CDR3 region has the DNA TGTGCCAGCAGCCAGGGAGACAGGGTAGCTAACTATGGCTACACCTTC.

CDR3 in amino acids: CAISGQDGFNTQYF. CDR3 nucleotide sequence: TGTGCCATCAGCGGACAGGACGGCTTTAATACGCAGTATTTT. The chain carries TRBV10-3 and TRBJ2-3, with TRBD1 matching over 7 bases. J lost 7 bases, V lost 6 bases, and 10 bases had no gene match. The CDR3 is made up of 14 amino acids. Germline CDR1 is ENHRY and CDR2 is SYGVKD.

Remarks on this clone: The conserved phenylalanine or tryptophan normally closing the CDR3 is absent here, so this likely arose from a read error. The limits of the CDR3 on the DNA are not certain, so only TCRdb's listed CDR3 is given. The chain carries TRBV7-9 and TRBJ1-4; the tabulated D call, TRBD1, remains unverified against the DNA. The CDR3 is 13 residues long, ends included. Looked up from germline, CDR1 is SEHNR and CDR2 is FQNEAQ (reference sequence). The CDR3 here is CASSLEARQSLWV.

This chain connects TRBV7-8 to TRBJ1-3; D uncertain. The CDR3 loop spans 15 amino acids. Germline V gives CDR1 SGHVS, CDR2 FQNEAQ. The V and J ends lost 4 bases and 1 base respectively, with 11 bases between them. The DNA of the CDR3 is TGTGCCAGCAGCTCTGGGAGCCGGTCTGGAAACACCATATATTTT. It yields the protein CASSSGSRSGNTIYF.